This T cell receptor (beta chain) originates from a study of CD8+CD57+ T cells in acquired aplastic anemia. This CDR3 region has 15 residues. Germline CDR1 is MGHRA and CDR2 is YSYEKL. Trimming cost V 4 bases and J 5 bases; bases outside gene matches: 10. Using genomic DNA as the template, TCR beta VDJ and CDR3 profiling was carried out. TCRdb reanalysed the reads using MiXCR and keeps one entry per CDR3 protein. The sample lists approximately 98,000 distinct CDR3 sequences; 51% were seen once. The chain couples TRBV4-1 to TRBJ1-2, with 7 bases lining up with TRBD1. The sequence derives from a human donor in good health, serving as a control. The sequencing sample was made of sorted CD4+, CD8+, or CD8+CD57+ T cells (not recorded which) from PBMCs. CDR3 in amino acids: CASSRLGDSRYGYTF. The CDR3 DNA reads TGCGCCAGCAGCCGCCTAGGGGACAGCCGGTATGGCTACACCTTC.